Listed here are 21 T cell receptor beta chains from one sample, sequenced in a study of CD8 T cells in Susac syndrome. cDNA came from roughly 0.53 to 1 ug RNA primed by random hexamers. MiXCR, applied by TCRdb to the immunoSEQ multiplex PCR reads, yields one record per CDR3 protein. Of fewer than 200,000 distinct CDR3 sequences in the sample, about 95% were seen once. Input material: CD4+ T cells from PBMCs. The receptors were gathered from a human donor in good health.

CDR3 in amino acids: CSVGIHKGTYGYTF. As DNA, the CDR3 is TGCAGCGTTGGAATTCATAAGGGGACCTATGGCTACACCTTC. The chain uses TRBV29-1 and TRBJ1-2; tentatively, D is TRBD1 (5 bases). In germline, CDR1 is SQVTM, CDR2 ANQGSEA. CDR3 length: 14 amino acids. The V end was cut by 4 bases, the J end by 4 bases, with 16 bases between.

The rearrangement joins TRBV5-1 to TRBJ1-1; possibly TRBD1 for D (5 bases). CDR1 SGHRS and CDR2 YFSETQ come from the germline V gene. V gave up 4 bases and J gave up 5 bases, with 12 bases separating them. The CDR3 consists of 13 residues. The CDR3 nucleotides read TGCGCCAGCAGCCTCGGGAGGGGAACTGAAGCTTTCTTT. Residues: CASSLGRGTEAFF.

The chain uses TRBV11-1 and TRBJ2-7; the D gene could be TRBD1 or TRBD2 (5 bases each). This CDR3 region has 15 residues. V gave up 1 base and J gave up 1 base, with 11 bases separating them. Looked up from germline, CDR1 is SGHAT and CDR2 is FQDESV (reference sequence). CDR3: CASSLEGPPSYEQYF. The CDR3 DNA reads TGTGCCAGCAGCTTAGAGGGACCCCCTTCCTACGAGCAGTACTTC.

The chain couples TRBV29-1 to TRBJ2-5, with D unresolved. Germline V gene sequence: CDR1 SQVTM, CDR2 ANQGSEA. Trimming removed 3 bases from V and 4 bases from J, with 6 bases in between. The CDR3 covers 11 residues. CDR3 loop: CSVEAGETQYF. CDR3 in DNA: TGCAGCGTTGAGGCTGGAGAGACCCAGTACTTC.

V usage is TRBV11-1 and J usage is TRBJ2-5, with D perhaps matching TRBD2 (6 bases). CDR1 and CDR2 from the germline V gene are SGHAT and FQDESV (reference sequence). The CDR3 extends over 16 amino acids. Trimming took off 3 bases at V and 4 bases at J, with 18 bases between the two ends. The CDR3 here is CASSFLAGPRGETQYF. CDR3 nucleotides: TGTGCCAGCAGCTTTCTCGCGGGACCACGGGGAGAGACCCAGTACTTC.

V and J are TRBV28 and TRBJ2-4, with 7 bases fitting TRBD2. V gave up 7 bases and J gave up 1 base; unmatched junction bases: 10. CDR1 and CDR2 (germline): MDHEN, SYDVKM. This CDR3 has 16 amino acids. The CDR3 nucleotides read TGTGCCAGCAACCTGGGAGGGTCCTTGGCCAAAAACATTCAGTACTTC. This gives the protein CASNLGGSLAKNIQYF.

The rearrangement joins TRBV28 to TRBJ2-7; TRBD2 aligns across 11 bases. V lost 5 bases and J lost 4; bases outside the gene matches: 10. The CDR3 has 16 residues. Germline assignment: CDR1 MDHEN and CDR2 SYDVKM. The DNA for the CDR3 is TGTGCCAGCAGTACCTGGCCCACTAGCGGGAGATACGAGCAGTACTTC. It yields the protein CASSTWPTSGRYEQYF.

The chain combines TRBV20-1 with TRBJ2-3, with D hard to call. The germline gives CDR1 DFQATT, CDR2 SNEGSKA (reference sequence). The CDR3 extends over 13 amino acids. V lost 6 bases to trimming and J lost 6 bases, with 16 bases between them. CDR3 loop: CSAQTPSYDTQYF. In nucleotides, the CDR3 is TGCAGTGCCCAGACTCCATCCTACGATACGCAGTATTTT.

J is TRBJ2-3 and V is TRBV20-1, with TRBD2 matching 9 bases. CDR3 length: 14 amino acids. Germline trimming cut 5 bases from V and 2 bases from J; bases unmatched to any gene: 5. Germline values: CDR1 DFQATT, CDR2 SNEGSKA (reference sequence). The CDR3 region is CSALIAGATDTQYF. In nucleotides, the CDR3 is TGCAGTGCTCTGATAGCGGGGGCCACAGATACGCAGTATTTT.

The CDR3 loop is CSGEPTYEQYF. The CDR3 nucleotides are TGCAGTGGGGAACCGACCTACGAGCAGTACTTC. The chain couples TRBV20-1 to TRBJ2-7; D is undetermined. There are 11 residues in the CDR3. The germline CDR1 and CDR2 sequences are DFQATT and SNEGSKA (reference sequence). V shed 7 bases and J shed 2 bases, with 9 bases lying between them.

The chain is built from TRBV7-2 and TRBJ2-7; a possible D gene is TRBD2 (6 bases). Trimming removed 7 bases at V and 3 bases at J, with 16 bases between. The CDR3 covers 14 residues. The V gene's germline CDR1 is SGHTA and CDR2 FQGNSA. CDR3 amino acids: CASTPGANYYEQYF. CDR3 in DNA: TGTGCCAGCACCCCGGGAGCAAATTACTACGAGCAGTACTTC.

In nucleotides, the CDR3 is TGTGCCAGCAGAATAGCGGGAGGGCCTTACGAGCAGTACTTC. It encodes CASRIAGGPYEQYF. This chain joins TRBV7-2 and TRBJ2-7, with 11 bases lining up with TRBD2. The CDR3 extends over 14 amino acids. Germline CDR1 and CDR2: SGHTA and FQGNSA. V dropped 6 bases and J dropped 4; count of bases not matched to a gene: 5.

The V and J genes are TRBV6-2 or TRBV6-3 and TRBJ2-2, with 10 bases fitting TRBD2. Trimming took 5 bases from V and 6 from J; bases not matched to a gene: 0. Germline V gives CDR1 MNHEY, CDR2 SVGEGT. The CDR3 spans 13 residues. This chain's CDR3 is CASSSGRAGELFF. In nucleotides, the CDR3 is TGTGCCAGCAGTAGCGGGAGGGCCGGGGAGCTGTTTTTT.

This clonotype was recorded only once. The chain couples TRBV29-1 to TRBJ2-6; 7 nucleotides align to TRBD1. Germline lookup yields CDR1 SQVTM and CDR2 ANQGSEA. After removal of 1 base from V and 2 bases from J, the junction contained 5 bases not matched to a gene. The CDR3 has 16 amino acids. The CDR3 region has the DNA TGCAGCGTTGAAGTAGGGGGCACAACTGGGGCCAACGTCCTGACTTTC. Its protein is CSVEVGGTTGANVLTF.

This clonotype appeared once. This sequence joins TRBV29-1 and TRBJ2-7, with 7 bases identical to TRBD1. CDR1 is SQVTM, CDR2 ANQGSEA, per germline. V gave up 3 bases and J gave up 7 bases; unmatched junction bases: 6. The CDR3 has 12 residues. This chain's CDR3 is CSVDDRVGEQYF. CDR3 sequence (DNA): TGCAGCGTTGACGACAGGGTGGGAGAGCAGTACTTC.

This chain links TRBV20-1 with TRBJ2-7; D not certain. Between the trimmed V and J ends, which lost 6 bases and 6 bases, there was a span of 12 bases. Germline assignment: CDR1 DFQATT and CDR2 SNEGSKA (reference sequence). This CDR3 contains 11 residues. CDR3 DNA: TGCAGTGCGTGGACCGTGTCCGAGCAGTACTTC. Residues: CSAWTVSEQYF.

CDR3 in amino acids: CSSRGVQETQYF. CDR3 nucleotides: TGCAGTTCCCGGGGGGTACAAGAGACCCAGTACTTC. V is TRBV29-1 and J is TRBJ2-5; 7 bases match TRBD2. CDR3 size: 12 residues. CDR1 and CDR2 (germline): SQVTM, ANQGSEA.

CDR3 protein: CASSVESGLDTEAFF. CDR3 DNA sequence: TGTGCCAGCAGCGTAGAGTCTGGGTTGGACACTGAAGCTTTCTTT. The chain combines TRBV9 with TRBJ1-1; D ambiguous. This CDR3 is built from 15 residues. With 0 bases removed from V and 3 bases from J, the gap between germline ends came to 12 bases. Germline values: CDR1 SGDLS, CDR2 YYNGEE.

In this sample, this clonotype turned up once. This rearrangement joins TRBV29-1 to TRBJ2-7; D may be TRBD1 or TRBD2 (6 bases each). The ends were cut back, 7 bases at V and 5 bases at J, with 12 bases in the middle. From germline, CDR1 is SQVTM and CDR2 ANQGSEA. The CDR3 sequence is 11 residues long. The CDR3 DNA follows: TGCAGCGCCGAGGGGGGAGACGAGCAGTACTTC. This translates into CSAEGGDEQYF.

The gene calls are TRBV7-4 and TRBJ2-7; TRBD1 aligns across 7 bases. V trimming: 6 bases; J trimming: 1 base; junction bases outside the gene matches: 6. CDR1 and CDR2 (germline): SGHVT, SQSDAQ. There are 14 residues in the CDR3. DNA of the CDR3: TGTGCCAGCAGACAATACAGGGGTTCCTACGAGCAGTACTTC. Translation: CASRQYRGSYEQYF.

The rearrangement joins TRBV4-1 to TRBJ2-6; a possible D gene is TRBD1 (5 bases). V lost 3 bases, J lost 1 base, and 13 bases lay in between. The CDR3 extends over 17 amino acids. Germline lookup yields CDR1 MGHRA and CDR2 YSYEKL. Here the CDR3 reads CASSQDQGNSGANVLTF. CDR3 nucleotide sequence: TGCGCCAGCAGCCAGGACCAGGGAAATTCTGGGGCCAACGTCCTGACTTTC.